This section outlines one TCR beta chain sequence together with its context. Germline V lookup: CDR1 SGHDT, CDR2 YYEEEE. V was pared by 0 bases and J by 1 base, with 13 bases between. CDR3 length: 16 residues. These data originate in a study of shared clonotypes between healthy human individuals. Profiled with immunoSEQ multiplex PCR; TCRdb holds only in-frame clones, not every one. The sample contains some 630,000 clones, 95% to 96% of which appear only once. CD8 cells regarded as naive lacked CD45RO, were positively chosen for CCR7, and omitted terminally differentiated effector memory CD45RA+ cells.

The clonotype was recovered from a woman aged 25 to 39 in good health. Sequenced sample: naive CD8+ T cells sorted from blood. The chain links TRBV5-6 to TRBJ1-1; D unclear. The CDR3 is CASSLVPGFANTEAFF. The CDR3 DNA follows: TGTGCCAGCAGCTTGGTTCCCGGGTTCGCGAACACTGAAGCTTTCTTT.